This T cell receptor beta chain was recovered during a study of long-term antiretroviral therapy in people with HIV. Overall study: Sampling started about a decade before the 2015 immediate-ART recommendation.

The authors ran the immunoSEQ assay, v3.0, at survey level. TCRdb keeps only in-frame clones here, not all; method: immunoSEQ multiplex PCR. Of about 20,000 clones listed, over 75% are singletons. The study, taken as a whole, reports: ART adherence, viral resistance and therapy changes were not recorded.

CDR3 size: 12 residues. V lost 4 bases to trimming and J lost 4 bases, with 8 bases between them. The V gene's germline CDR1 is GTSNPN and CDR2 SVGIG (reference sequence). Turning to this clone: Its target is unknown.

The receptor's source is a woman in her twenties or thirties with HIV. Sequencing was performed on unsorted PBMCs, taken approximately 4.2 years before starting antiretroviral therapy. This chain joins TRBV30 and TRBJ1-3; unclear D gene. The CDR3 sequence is CAWKRSGNTIYF. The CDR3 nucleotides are TGTGCCTGGAAAAGGTCCGGAAACACCATATATTTT.